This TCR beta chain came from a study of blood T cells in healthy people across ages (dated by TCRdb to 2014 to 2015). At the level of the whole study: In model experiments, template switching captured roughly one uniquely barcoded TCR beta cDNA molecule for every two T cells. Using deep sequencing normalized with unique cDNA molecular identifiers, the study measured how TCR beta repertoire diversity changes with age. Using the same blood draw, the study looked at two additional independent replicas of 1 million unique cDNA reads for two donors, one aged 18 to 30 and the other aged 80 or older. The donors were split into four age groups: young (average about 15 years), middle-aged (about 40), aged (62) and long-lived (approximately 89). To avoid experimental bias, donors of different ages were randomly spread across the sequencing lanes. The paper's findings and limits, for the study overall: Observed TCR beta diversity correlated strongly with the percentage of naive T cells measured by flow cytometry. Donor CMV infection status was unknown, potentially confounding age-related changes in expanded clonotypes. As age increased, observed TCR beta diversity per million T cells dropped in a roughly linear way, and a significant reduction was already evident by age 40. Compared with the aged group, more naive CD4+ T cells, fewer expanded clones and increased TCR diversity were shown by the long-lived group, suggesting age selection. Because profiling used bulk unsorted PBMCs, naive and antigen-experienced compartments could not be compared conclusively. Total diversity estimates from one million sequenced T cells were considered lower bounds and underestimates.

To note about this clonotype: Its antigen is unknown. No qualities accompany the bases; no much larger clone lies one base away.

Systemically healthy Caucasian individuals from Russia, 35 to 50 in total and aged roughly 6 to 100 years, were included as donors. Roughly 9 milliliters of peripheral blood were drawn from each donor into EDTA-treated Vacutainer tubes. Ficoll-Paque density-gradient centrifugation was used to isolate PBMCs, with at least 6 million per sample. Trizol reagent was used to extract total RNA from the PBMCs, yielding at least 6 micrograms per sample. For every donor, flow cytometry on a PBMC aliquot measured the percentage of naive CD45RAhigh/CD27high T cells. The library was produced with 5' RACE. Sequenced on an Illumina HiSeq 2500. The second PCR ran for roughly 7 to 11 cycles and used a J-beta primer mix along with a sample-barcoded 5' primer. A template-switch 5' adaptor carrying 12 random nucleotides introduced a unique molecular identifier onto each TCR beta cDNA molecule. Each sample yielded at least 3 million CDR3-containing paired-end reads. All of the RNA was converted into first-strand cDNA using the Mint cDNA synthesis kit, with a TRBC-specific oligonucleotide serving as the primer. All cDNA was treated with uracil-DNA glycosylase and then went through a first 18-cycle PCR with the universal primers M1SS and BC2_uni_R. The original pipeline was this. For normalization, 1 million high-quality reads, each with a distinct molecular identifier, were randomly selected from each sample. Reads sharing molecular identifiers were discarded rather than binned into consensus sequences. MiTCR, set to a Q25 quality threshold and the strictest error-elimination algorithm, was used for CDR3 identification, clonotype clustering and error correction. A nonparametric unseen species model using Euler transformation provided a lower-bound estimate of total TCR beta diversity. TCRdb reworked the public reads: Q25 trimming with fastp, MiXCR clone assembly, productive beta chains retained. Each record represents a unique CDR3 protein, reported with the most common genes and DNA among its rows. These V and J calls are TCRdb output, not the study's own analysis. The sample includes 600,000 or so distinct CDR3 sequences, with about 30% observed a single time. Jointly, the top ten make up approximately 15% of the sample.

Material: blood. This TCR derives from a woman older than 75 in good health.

Here is the DNA: TGCAGTGCTAGAGTTCATTTAGGTCATGAGACCCAGTACTTC. Translated, this gives CSARVHLGHETQYF. Rearrangement joined TRBV20-1 to TRBJ2-5, with no D gene named confidently. The CDR3 sequence holds 14 residues, the cysteine and phenylalanine included. The DNA shown is the 42-base CDR3, in frame from base 1. V drops 1 base and J drops 5 bases, leaving 14 bases in between. Via the germline V gene (reference sequence), CDR1 is DFQATT and CDR2 SNEGSKA.